The clone carrying this T cell receptor (beta chain) was recorded a few times. No antigen is known for it. The source of the sample is a study of identical twins. Study-wide results and caveats: Compared with models, monozygotic twins showed more out-of-frame TCR alpha sharing.

In TCRdb, the 5' RACE reads were re-called with MiXCR into one record per CDR3 protein. The sample has approximately 470,000 distinct CDR3 sequences, approximately 15% seen once; the top ten hold over 0.5%. This CDR3 is built from 15 residues. V lost 8 bases to trimming and J lost 0 bases; unmatched junction nucleotides: 4. These sequences were also reported in another study, on yellow fever vaccine responses in identical twins.

This chain joins TRBV12-3 or TRBV12-4 and TRBJ2-1; 10 bases agree with TRBD2. Material for sequencing was CD4+ T cells sorted from blood. The receptor was isolated from a young woman in good health. DNA for the CDR3: TGTGCCAGCGGTAGCGGGAGGAGCTCCTACAATGAGCAGTTCTTC. This gives the protein CASGSGRSSYNEQFF.